This T cell receptor (beta chain) emerged from a study of cytomegalovirus exposure and HLA in healthy donors. PCR amplification relied on 60 Vbeta primers (plus 13 Jbeta primers). Methods used by the authors: There were about 88 million unique TCR beta chains by a later count, and approximately 10 million of them were shared. Generated by immunoSEQ multiplex PCR, the TCRdb table keeps only in-frame clones and is missing some. That table furnishes V, J and clone size, whereas the DNA furnished D and trimming. The sample has about 200,000 clones, and its top ten clones hold about 1%. The V and J ends lost 1 base and 2 bases respectively, with 9 bases between them. Germline loops: CDR1 LNHDA, CDR2 SQIVND (reference sequence). The CDR3 is 15 residues long. Study results and caveats: Owing to their indistinguishability, certain V segments, notably TRBV6-2 and TRBV6-3, were excluded.

Turning to this clone: Antigen: not known.

The sample was PBMCs. The chain couples TRBV19 to TRBJ2-1; possible D gene TRBD2, 6 bases. This receptor was identified in a girl aged 2-10 years in good health and CMV-seropositive. The DNA for the CDR3 is TGTGCCAGTAGTATAGTGCAGCGGGCCTACAATGAGCAGTTCTTC. This gives the protein CASSIVQRAYNEQFF.